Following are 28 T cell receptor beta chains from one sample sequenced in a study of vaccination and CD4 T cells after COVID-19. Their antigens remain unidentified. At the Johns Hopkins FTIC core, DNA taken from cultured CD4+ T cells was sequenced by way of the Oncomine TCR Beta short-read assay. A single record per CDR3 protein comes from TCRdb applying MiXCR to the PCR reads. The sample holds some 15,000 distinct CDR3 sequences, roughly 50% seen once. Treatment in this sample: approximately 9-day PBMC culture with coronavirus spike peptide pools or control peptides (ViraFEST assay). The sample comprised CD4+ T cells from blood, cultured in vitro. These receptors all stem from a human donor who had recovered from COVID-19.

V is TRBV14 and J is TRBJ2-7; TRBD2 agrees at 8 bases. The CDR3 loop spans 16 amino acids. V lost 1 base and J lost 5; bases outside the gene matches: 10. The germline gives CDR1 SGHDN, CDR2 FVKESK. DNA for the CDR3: TGTGCCAGCAGCCAAGGGGCGGTAGCGGGACGACACGAGCAGTACTTC. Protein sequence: CASSQGAVAGRHEQYF.

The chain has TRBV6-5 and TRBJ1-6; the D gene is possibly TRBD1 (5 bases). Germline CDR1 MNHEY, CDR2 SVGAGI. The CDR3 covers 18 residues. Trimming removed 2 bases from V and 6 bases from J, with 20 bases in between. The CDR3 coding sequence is TGTGCCAGCAGTTACACCCCCTTAGGGGCCAGTTCTAATTCACCCCTCCACTTT. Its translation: CASSYTPLGASSNSPLHF.

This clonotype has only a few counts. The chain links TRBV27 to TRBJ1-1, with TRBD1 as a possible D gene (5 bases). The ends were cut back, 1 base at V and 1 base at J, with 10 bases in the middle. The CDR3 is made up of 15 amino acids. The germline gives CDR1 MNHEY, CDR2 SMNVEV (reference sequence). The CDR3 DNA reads TGTGCCAGCAGTTTATGGGGTCAGGGGAACACTGAAGCTTTCTTT. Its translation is CASSLWGQGNTEAFF.

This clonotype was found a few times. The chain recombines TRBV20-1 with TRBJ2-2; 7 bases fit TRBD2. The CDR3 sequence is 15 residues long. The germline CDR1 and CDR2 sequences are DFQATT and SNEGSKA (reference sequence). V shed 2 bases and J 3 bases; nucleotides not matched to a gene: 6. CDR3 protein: CSARLQRDYTGELFF. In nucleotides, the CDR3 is TGCAGTGCTAGACTCCAGCGGGACTACACCGGGGAGCTGTTTTTT.

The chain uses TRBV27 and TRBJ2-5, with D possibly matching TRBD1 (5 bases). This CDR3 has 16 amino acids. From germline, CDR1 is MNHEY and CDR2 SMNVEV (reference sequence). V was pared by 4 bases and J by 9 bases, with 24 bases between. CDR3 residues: CASSYGAESISSPQYF. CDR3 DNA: TGTGCCAGCAGTTATGGGGCTGAGAGTATTAGTAGCCCCCAGTACTTC.

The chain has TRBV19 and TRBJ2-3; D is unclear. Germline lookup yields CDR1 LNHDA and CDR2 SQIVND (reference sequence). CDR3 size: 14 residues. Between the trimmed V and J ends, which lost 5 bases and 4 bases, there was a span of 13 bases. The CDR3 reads CASSPRGLADTQYF. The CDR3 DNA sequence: TGTGCCAGTAGTCCGAGAGGTTTAGCAGATACGCAGTATTTT.

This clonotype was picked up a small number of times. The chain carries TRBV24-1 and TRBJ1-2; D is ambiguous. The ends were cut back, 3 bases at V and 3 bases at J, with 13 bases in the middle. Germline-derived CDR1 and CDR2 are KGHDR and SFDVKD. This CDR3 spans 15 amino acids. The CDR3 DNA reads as TGTGCCACCAGTGATCCAAAGACCTCCTACTATGGCTACACCTTC. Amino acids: CATSDPKTSYYGYTF.

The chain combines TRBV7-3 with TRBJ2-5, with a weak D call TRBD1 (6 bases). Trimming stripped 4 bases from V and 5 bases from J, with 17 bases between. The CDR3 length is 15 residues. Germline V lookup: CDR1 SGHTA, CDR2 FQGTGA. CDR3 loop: CASSSQGSEWETQYF. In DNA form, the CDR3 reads TGTGCCAGCAGCTCACAGGGTTCGGAATGGGAGACCCAGTACTTC.

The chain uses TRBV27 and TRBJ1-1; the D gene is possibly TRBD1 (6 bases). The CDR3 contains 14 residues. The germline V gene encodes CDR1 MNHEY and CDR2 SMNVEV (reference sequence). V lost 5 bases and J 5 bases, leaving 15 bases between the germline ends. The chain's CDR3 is CASSLQGSKTEAFF. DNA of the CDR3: TGTGCCAGCAGTCTACAGGGTAGTAAAACTGAAGCTTTCTTT.

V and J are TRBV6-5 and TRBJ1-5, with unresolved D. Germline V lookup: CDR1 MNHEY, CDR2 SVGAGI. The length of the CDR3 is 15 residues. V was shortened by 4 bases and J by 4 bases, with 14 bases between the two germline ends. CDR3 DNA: TGTGCCAGCAGTTTAGGACGGAGCGAGAATCAGCCCCAGCATTTT. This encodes CASSLGRSENQPQHF.

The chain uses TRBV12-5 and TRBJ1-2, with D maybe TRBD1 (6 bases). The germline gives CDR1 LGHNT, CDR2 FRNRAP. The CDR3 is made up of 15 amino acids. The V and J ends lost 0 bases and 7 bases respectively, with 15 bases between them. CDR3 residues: CASGLVTAGVSGYTF. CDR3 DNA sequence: TGTGCTAGTGGTTTGGTAACGGCAGGGGTGAGTGGCTACACCTTC.

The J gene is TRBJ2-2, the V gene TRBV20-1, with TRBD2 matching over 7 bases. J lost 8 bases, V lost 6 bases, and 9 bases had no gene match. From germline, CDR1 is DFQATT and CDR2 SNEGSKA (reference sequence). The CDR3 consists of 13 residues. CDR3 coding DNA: TGCAGTGCCGAAGGACTAGATAAGGGGGAGCTGTTTTTT. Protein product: CSAEGLDKGELFF.

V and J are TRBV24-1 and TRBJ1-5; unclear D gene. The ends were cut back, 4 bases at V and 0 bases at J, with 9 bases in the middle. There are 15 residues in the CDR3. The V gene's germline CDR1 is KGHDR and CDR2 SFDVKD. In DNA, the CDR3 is TGTGCCACCAGTGAGGGCTCCTATAGCAATCAGCCCCAGCATTTT. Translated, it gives CATSEGSYSNQPQHF.

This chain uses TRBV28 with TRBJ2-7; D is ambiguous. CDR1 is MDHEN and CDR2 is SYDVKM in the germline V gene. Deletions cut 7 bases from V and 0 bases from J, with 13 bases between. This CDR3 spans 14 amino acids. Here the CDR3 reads CASTTAFSSYEQYF. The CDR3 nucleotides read TGTGCCAGCACTACGGCTTTCAGCTCCTACGAGCAGTACTTC.

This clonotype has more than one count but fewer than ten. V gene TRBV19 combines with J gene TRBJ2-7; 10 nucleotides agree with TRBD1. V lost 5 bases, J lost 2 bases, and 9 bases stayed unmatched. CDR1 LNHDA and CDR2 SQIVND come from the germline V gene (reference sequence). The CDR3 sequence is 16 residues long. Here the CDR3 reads CASSPGTGESTYEQYF. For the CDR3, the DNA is TGTGCCAGTAGTCCCGGGACAGGGGAGAGTACCTACGAGCAGTACTTC.

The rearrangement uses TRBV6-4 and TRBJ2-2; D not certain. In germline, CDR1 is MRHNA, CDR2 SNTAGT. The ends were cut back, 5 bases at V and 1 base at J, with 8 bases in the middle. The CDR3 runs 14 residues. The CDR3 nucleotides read TGTGCCAGCAGTCACAGTCAGAACACCGGGGAGCTGTTTTTT. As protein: CASSHSQNTGELFF.

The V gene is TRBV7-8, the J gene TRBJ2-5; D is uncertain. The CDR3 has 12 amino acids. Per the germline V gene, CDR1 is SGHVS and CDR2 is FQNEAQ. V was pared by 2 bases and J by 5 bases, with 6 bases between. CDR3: CASSLTAETQYF. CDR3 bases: TGTGCCAGCAGCTTAACGGCGGAGACCCAGTACTTC.

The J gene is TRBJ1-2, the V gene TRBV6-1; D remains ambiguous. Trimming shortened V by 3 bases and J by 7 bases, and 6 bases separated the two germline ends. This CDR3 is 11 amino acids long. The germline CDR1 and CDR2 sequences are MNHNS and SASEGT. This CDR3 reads CASSEAAGYTF. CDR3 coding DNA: TGTGCCAGCAGTGAGGCGGCTGGCTACACCTTC.

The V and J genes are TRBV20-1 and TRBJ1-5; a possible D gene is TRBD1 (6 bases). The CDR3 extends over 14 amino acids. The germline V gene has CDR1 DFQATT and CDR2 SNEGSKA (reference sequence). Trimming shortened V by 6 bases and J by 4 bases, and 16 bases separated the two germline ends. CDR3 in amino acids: CSAQWGQPNQPQHF. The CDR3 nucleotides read TGCAGTGCCCAATGGGGGCAGCCTAATCAGCCCCAGCATTTT.

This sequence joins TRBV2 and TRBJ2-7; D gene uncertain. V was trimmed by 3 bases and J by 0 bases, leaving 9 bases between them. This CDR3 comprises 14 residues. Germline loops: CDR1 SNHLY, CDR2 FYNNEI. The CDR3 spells CASSDRSFSYEQYF. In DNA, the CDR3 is TGTGCCAGCAGTGACCGGTCTTTCTCCTACGAGCAGTACTTC.

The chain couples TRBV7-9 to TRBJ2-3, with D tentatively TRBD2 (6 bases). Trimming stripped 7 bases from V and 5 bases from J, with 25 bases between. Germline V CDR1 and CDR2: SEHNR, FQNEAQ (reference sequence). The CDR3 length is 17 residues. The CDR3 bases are TGTGCCAGCATCACTACCTGGGGCGGGGTCCAGAAAGATACGCAGTATTTT. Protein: CASITTWGGVQKDTQYF.

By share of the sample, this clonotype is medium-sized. The CDR3 protein is CASSRYDRPEAFF. CDR3 nucleotides: TGTGCCAGCAGCAGATACGATCGACCCGAAGCTTTCTTT. V gene TRBV7-2 combines with J gene TRBJ1-1; D not certain. The CDR3 spans 13 residues. The V and J ends lost 5 bases and 8 bases respectively, with 15 bases between them. Per germline, CDR1 SGHTA and CDR2 FQGNSA. The full variable domain, rest sourced from reference TRBV7-2 and TRBJ1-1, is GAGVSQSPSNKVTEKGKDVELRCDPISGHTALYWYRQSLGQGLEFLIYFQGNSAPDKSGLPSDRFSAERTGGSVSTLTIQRTQQEDSAVYLCASSRYDRPEAFFGQGTRLTVV.

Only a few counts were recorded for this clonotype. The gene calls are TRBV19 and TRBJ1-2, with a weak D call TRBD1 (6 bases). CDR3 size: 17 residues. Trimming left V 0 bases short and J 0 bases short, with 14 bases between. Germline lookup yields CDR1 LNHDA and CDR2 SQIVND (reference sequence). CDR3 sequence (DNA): TGTGCCAGTAGTATAGATCCAGGGGATATCTCTAACTATGGCTACACCTTC. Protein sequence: CASSIDPGDISNYGYTF.

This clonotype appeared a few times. The CDR3 DNA is TGTGCCAGCAGCTTAGTTGCCAGCAATCAGCCCCAGCATTTT. Amino acids: CASSLVASNQPQHF. The gene calls are TRBV7-2 and TRBJ1-5; D gene unclear. CDR3 length equals 14 residues. CDR1 and CDR2 from the germline V gene are SGHTA and FQGNSA. V dropped 1 base and J dropped 1 base, with 5 bases sitting between them.

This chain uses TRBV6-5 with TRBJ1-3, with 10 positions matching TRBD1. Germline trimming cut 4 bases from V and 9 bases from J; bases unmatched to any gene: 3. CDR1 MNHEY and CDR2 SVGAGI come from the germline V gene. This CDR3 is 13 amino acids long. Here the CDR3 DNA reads TGTGCCAGCAGTTTGGGACAGGGGAGCACCATATATTTT. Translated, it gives CASSLGQGSTIYF.

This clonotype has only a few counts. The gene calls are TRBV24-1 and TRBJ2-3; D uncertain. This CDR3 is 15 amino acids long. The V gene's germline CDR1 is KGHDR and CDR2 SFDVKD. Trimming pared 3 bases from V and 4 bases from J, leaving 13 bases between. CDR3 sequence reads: CATSDSRGEPDTQYF. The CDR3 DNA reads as TGTGCCACCAGTGATAGTCGCGGAGAACCAGATACGCAGTATTTT.

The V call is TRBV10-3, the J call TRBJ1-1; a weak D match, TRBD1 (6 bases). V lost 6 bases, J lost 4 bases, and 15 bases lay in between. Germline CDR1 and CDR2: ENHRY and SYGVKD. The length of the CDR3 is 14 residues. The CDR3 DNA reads TGTGCCATCAGACTGTCAGGGGCGGGCACTGAAGCTTTCTTT. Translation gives CAIRLSGAGTEAFF.

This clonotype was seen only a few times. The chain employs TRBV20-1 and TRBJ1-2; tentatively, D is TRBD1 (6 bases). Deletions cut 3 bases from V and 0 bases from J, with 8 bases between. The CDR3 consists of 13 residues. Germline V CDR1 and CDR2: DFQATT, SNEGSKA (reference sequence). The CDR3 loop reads CSARDSSNYGYTF. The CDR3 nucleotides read TGCAGTGCTAGGGACAGTTCTAACTATGGCTACACCTTC.